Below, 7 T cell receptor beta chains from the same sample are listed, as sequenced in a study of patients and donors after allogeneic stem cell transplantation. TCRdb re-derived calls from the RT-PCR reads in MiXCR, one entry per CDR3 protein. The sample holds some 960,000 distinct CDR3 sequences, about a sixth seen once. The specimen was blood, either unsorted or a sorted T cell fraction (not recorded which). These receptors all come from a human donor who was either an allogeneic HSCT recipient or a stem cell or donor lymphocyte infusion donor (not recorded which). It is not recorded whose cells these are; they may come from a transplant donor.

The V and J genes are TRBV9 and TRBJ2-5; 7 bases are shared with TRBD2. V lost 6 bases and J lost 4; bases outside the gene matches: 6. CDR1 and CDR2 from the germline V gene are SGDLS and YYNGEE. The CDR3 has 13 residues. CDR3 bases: TGTGCCAGCAATGGGGGGGTTGGAGAGACCCAGTACTTC. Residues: CASNGGVGETQYF.

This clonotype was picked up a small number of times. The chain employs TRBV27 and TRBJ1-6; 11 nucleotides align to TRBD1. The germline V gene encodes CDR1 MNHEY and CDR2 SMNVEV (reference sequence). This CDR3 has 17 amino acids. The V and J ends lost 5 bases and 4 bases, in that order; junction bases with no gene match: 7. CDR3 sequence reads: CASSPTGTGGYNSPLHF. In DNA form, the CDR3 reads TGTGCCAGCAGTCCCACCGGGACAGGGGGTTATAATTCACCCCTCCACTTT.

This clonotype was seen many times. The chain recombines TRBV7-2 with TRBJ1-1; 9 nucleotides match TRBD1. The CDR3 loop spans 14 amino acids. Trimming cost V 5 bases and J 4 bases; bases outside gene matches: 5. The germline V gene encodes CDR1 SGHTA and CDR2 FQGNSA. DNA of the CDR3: TGTGCCAGCAGCAAACAGGGGGCTAGCACTGAAGCTTTCTTT. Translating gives CASSKQGASTEAFF. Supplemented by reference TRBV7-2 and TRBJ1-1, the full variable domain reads GAGVSQSPSNKVTEKGKDVELRCDPISGHTALYWYRQSLGQGLEFLIYFQGNSAPDKSGLPSDRFSAERTGGSVSTLTIQRTQQEDSAVYLCASSKQGASTEAFFGQGTRLTVV.

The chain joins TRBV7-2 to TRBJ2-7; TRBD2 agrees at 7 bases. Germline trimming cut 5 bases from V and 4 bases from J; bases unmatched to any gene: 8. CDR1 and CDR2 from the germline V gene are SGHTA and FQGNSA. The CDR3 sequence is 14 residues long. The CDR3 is CASSPAGVRYEQYF. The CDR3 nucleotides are TGTGCCAGCAGCCCCGCGGGAGTTCGATACGAGCAGTACTTC.

CDR3 amino acids: CASSRTATYEQYF. CDR3 DNA sequence: TGTGCCAGCAGCCGAACTGCCACCTACGAGCAGTACTTC. This chain joins TRBV6-2 or TRBV6-3 and TRBJ2-7; D call uncertain. Trimming took 6 bases from V and 2 from J, leaving 11 bases between them. The CDR3 loop spans 13 amino acids. Germline CDR1 is MNHEY and CDR2 is SVGEGT.

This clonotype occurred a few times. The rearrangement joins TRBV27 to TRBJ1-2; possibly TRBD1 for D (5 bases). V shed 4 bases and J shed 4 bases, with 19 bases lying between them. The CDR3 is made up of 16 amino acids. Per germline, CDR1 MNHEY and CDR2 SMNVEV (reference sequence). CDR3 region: CASSSPRQGIIYGYTF. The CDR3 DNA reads TGTGCCAGCAGTTCACCGCGGCAGGGAATAATCTATGGCTACACCTTC.

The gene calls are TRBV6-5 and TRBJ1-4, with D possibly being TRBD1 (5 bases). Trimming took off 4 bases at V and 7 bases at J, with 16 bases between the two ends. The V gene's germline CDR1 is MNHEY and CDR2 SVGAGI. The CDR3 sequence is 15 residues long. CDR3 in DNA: TGTGCCAGCAGTTCCGGTGGGGGGGTAGCTGAAAAACTGTTTTTT. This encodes CASSSGGGVAEKLFF.